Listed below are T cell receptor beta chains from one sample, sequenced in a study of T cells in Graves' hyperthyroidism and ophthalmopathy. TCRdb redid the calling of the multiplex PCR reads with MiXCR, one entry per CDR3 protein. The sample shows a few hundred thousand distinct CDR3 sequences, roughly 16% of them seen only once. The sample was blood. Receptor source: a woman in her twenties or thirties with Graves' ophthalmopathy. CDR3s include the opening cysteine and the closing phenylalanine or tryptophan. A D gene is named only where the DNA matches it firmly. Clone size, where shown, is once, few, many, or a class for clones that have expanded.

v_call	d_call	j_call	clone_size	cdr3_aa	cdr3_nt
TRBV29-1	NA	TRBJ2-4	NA	CSVASGIQYF	TGCAGCGTAGCGTCCGGCATTCAGTACTTC
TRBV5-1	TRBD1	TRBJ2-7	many	CASSLGTGGDEQYF	TGCGCCAGCAGCTTGGGGACAGGGGGAGACGAGCAGTACTTC
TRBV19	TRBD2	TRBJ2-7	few	CASSRISGSETYEQYF	TGTGCCAGTAGTAGAATAAGCGGGAGTGAGACCTACGAGCAGTACTTC
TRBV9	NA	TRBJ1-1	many	CASSVSPGPTNTEAFF	TGTGCCAGCAGCGTATCACCGGGACCTACGAACACTGAAGCTTTCTTT
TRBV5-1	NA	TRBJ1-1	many	CASTLQNSGTEAFF	TGCGCCAGCACTCTTCAAAACTCTGGGACTGAAGCTTTCTTT
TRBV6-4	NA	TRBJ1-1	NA	CASSDSWTVRAFF	TGTGCCAGCAGTGACTCTTGGACAGTGAGGGCTTTCTTT
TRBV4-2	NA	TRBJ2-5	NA	CASSRQDLTRPWIETQYF	TGTGCCAGCAGCCGTCAAGACCTCACGAGGCCCTGGATAGAGACCCAGTACTTC
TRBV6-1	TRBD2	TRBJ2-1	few	CASSHGLVVNEQFF	TGTGCCAGCAGTCACGGACTAGTGGTGAATGAGCAGTTCTTC
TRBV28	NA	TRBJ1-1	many	CASSLARDITEAFF	TGTGCCAGCAGTTTGGCGCGCGACATCACTGAAGCTTTCTTT
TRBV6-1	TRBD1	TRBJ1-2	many	CASRTQGWDGYTF	TGTGCCAGCAGGACACAGGGGTGGGATGGCTACACCTTC
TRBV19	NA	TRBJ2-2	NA	CASSISLMNTGELFF	TGTGCCAGTAGTATATCACTTATGAACACCGGGGAGCTGTTTTTT
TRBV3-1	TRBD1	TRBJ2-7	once	CASSQVGTAIIEQYF	TGTGCCAGCAGCCAAGTCGGGACAGCGATAATCGAGCAGTACTTC
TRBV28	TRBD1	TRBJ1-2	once	CASSRGQGLSNYGYTF	TGTGCCAGCAGTAGAGGACAGGGCCTATCTAACTATGGCTACACCTTC
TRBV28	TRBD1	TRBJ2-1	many	CASSPLRTGGDEQFF	TGTGCCAGCAGCCCACTAAGGACAGGGGGCGATGAGCAGTTCTTC
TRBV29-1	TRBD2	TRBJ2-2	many	CSVGTSGRANTGELFF	TGCAGCGTTGGGACTAGCGGGAGGGCTAACACCGGGGAGCTGTTTTTT
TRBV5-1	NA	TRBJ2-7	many	CASSLLRGNYEQYF	TGCGCCAGCAGCTTGCTCAGGGGCAACTACGAGCAGTACTTC
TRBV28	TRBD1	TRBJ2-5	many	CASSLRPGQPLQETQYF	TGTGCCAGCAGTTTACGGCCGGGACAGCCACTCCAAGAGACCCAGTACTTC
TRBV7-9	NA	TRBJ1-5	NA	CASSLEFPWPQDF	TGTGCCAGCAGCTTAGAATTCCCCTGGCCCCAGGATTTT
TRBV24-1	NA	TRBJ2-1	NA	CATSDLPWNEQFF	TGTGCCACCAGTGACCTACCATGGAATGAGCAGTTCTTC
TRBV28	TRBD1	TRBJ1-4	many	CASSSPGGTANEKLFF	TGTGCCAGCAGCTCCCCCGGTGGGACAGCTAATGAAAAACTGTTTTTT
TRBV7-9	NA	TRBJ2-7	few	CASSPPLARSPYEQYF	TGTGCCAGCAGCCCACCGCTAGCGCGGAGTCCCTACGAGCAGTACTTC
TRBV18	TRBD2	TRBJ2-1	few	CASSAYSGGSYNEQFF	TGTGCCAGCTCAGCGTATAGCGGGGGCTCCTACAATGAGCAGTTCTTC
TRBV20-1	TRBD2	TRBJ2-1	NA	CSAPTSGSSNEQFF	TGCAGTGCTCCGACTAGCGGGAGTAGCAATGAGCAGTTCTTC
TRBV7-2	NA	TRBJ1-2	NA	CASSLGLTVYGYTF	TGTGCCAGCAGCTTAGGACTGACGGTCTATGGCTACACCTTC
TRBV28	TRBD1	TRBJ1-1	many	CASSFLRGQGLAAEAFF	TGTGCCAGCAGTTTCCTGAGGGGACAGGGGCTGGCGGCTGAAGCTTTCTTT
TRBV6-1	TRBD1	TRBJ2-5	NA	CASSAGTGGQETQYF	TGTGCCAGCAGCGCCGGGACAGGGGGCCAAGAGACCCAGTACTTC
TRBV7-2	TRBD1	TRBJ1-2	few	CASSPKQGPGGYTF	TGTGCCAGCAGCCCTAAACAGGGGCCAGGGGGCTACACCTTC
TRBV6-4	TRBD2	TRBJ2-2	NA	CASTKSLAGAIGELFF	TGTGCCAGCACAAAGAGCCTAGCGGGAGCGATCGGGGAGCTGTTTTTT
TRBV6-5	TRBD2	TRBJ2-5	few	CASSYRDYPQETQYF	TGTGCCAGCAGTTACCGGGACTATCCCCAAGAGACCCAGTACTTC
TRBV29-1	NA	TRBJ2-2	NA	CSVISMGAGELFF	TGCAGCGTTATCTCGATGGGGGCCGGGGAGCTGTTTTTT
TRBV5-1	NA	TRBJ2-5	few	CASSWIGLTETQYF	TGCGCCAGCAGTTGGATAGGTTTGACGGAGACCCAGTACTTC
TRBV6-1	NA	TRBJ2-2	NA	CASRSLKTVNTGELFF	TGTGCCAGCCGGAGTCTTAAGACGGTGAACACCGGGGAGCTGTTTTTT
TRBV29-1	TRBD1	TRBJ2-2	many	CSGGQMNTGELFF	TGCAGTGGGGGACAGATGAACACCGGGGAGCTGTTTTTT
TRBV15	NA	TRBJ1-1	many	CATSIGEWTEAFF	TGTGCCACCAGCATAGGGGAGTGGACTGAAGCTTTCTTT
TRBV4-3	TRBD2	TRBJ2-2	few	CASSQGSGGTGELFF	TGCGCCAGCAGCCAAGGTAGCGGGGGCACCGGGGAGCTGTTTTTT
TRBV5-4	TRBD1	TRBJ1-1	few	CASSPKTGSSPEAFF	TGTGCCAGCAGCCCCAAGACAGGGTCAAGTCCTGAAGCTTTCTTT
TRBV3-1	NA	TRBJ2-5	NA	CASSQLAGAEETQYF	TGTGCCAGCAGCCAATTGGCGGGGGCGGAGGAGACCCAGTACTTC
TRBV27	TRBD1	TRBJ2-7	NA	CASSSWTGFYEQYF	TGTGCCAGCAGTTCATGGACAGGCTTCTACGAGCAGTACTTC
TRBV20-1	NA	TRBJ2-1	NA	CSSPLGANEQFF	TGCAGTTCCCCCCTGGGGGCAAATGAGCAGTTCTTC
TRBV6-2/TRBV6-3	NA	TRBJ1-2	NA	CASSRPLKGYTF	TGTGCCAGCAGCCGACCCTTAAAAGGCTACACCTTC
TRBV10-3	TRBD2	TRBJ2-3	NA	CAISAPGLAGNTDTQYF	TGTGCCATCAGCGCACCGGGACTAGCGGGAAACACAGATACGCAGTATTTT
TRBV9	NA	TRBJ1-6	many	CASSVVGRNSPLHF	TGTGCCAGCAGCGTAGTAGGGCGTAATTCACCCCTCCACTTT
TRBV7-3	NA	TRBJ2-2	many	CASSLTRQNTGELFF	TGTGCCAGCAGCTTAACCCGACAGAACACCGGGGAGCTGTTTTTT
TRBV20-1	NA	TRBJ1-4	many	CSAQANEKLFF	TGCAGTGCCCAAGCTAATGAAAAACTGTTTTTT
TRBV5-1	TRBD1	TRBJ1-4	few	CASSLVGDRSEKLFF	TGCGCCAGCAGCTTGGTGGGGGACAGGTCGGAAAAACTGTTTTTT
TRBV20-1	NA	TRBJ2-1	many	CSARDGLQGKNEQFF	TGCAGTGCTAGAGACGGACTACAGGGCAAGAATGAGCAGTTCTTC
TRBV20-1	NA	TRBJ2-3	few	CSASLLRTSRADTQYF	TGCAGTGCTAGCCTTCTACGTACTAGCCGGGCGGATACGCAGTATTTT
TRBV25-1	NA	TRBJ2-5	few	CASTARVGTGTQYF	TGTGCCAGCACAGCAAGGGTGGGAACGGGGACCCAGTACTTC
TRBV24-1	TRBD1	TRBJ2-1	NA	CATSEKQGLGYNEQFF	TGTGCCACCAGTGAGAAACAGGGGCTAGGATACAATGAGCAGTTCTTC
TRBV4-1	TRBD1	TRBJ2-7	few	CASSLSGQGADEQYF	TGCGCCAGCAGCCTTTCAGGACAGGGGGCTGACGAGCAGTACTTC
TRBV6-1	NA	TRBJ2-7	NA	CASSSYVGTSYEQYF	TGTGCCAGCAGTTCCTACGTCGGGACATCCTACGAGCAGTACTTC
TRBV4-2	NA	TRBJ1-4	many	CASSQAAGVNEKLFF	TGTGCCAGCAGCCAAGCGGCAGGAGTAAATGAAAAACTGTTTTTT
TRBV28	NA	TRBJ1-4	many	CASRATGGNEKLFF	TGTGCCAGCAGGGCGACAGGAGGGAATGAAAAACTGTTTTTT
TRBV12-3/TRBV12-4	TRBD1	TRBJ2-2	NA	CATGEDTGELFF	TGTGCGACAGGGGAGGACACCGGGGAGCTGTTTTTT
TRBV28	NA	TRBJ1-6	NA	CASSSGEPLHF	TGTGCCAGCAGTTCCGGGGAACCCCTCCACTTT